The entry below describes one T cell receptor beta chain. Its specificity is unknown. V lost 4 bases and J lost 0, with 6 bases in between. CDR3 length: 14 amino acids. Germline assignment: CDR1 MGHDK and CDR2 SYGVNS. These data come from a study of somatic mutations in cytotoxic T cells in rheumatoid arthritis. Whole-study context: Patient blood was drawn as 30 ml EDTA; the draw came right after diagnosis and before any treatment. Certain V beta antibody-stained T-cell populations, V beta1+ cells sequenced for TCRB among them, were flow-sorted to nearly 100% purity. Notes on the study in general: Just what the expanded CD8+ clones targeted, in terms of antigens, remained unknown.

The table came from immunoSEQ multiplex PCR; TCRdb's copy has only in-frame clones and leaves some out. The sample records 25,000 to 35,000 clones, more than 75% being singletons. The receptor's source is an adult with rheumatoid arthritis. Sequences were obtained from CD8+ T cells sorted from blood. This chain connects TRBV25-1 to TRBJ1-4; D remains ambiguous. The CDR3 region is CASSGAATNEKLFF. The CDR3 DNA is TGTGCCAGCAGTGGGGCAGCAACTAATGAAAAACTGTTTTTT.